Below are 29 T cell receptor beta chains sequenced from a single sample in a study of identical twins (dated by TCRdb to the mid-2010s). Receptors were amplified or captured by 5' RACE. The data were produced on an Illumina HiSeq 2000. TCRdb took the public reads, trimmed them with fastp at Q25, ran MiXCR for clone calling and kept in-frame beta chains. Rows with a matching CDR3 protein are joined into one entry that keeps the most common DNA and genes. For this sample there are fewer than 450,000 distinct CDR3 sequences; 9% appear just once. The ten most abundant clones make up roughly 8.9% of the sample. The specimen sequenced was naive T cells sorted from blood. The cell subset or site label, read with the paper, signifies: cells isolated with a human naive T-cell isolation kit. All receptors come from a woman in her forties or fifties in good health.

The chain carries TRBV7-9 and TRBJ2-7; possible D gene TRBD1, 5 bases. Between the trimmed V and J ends, which lost 1 base and 7 bases, there was a span of 11 bases. The germline V gene encodes CDR1 SEHNR and CDR2 FQNEAQ (reference sequence). This CDR3 comprises 13 residues. The DNA of the CDR3 is TGTGCCAGCAGCTTAGAGGCAGGGCGGGAGCAGTACGTC. It codes for CASSLEAGREQYV.

As to this clonotype: A junction end diverges from the germline sequence, so it may reflect a read error. The chain uses TRBV6-5 and TRBJ1-4; 7 bases fit TRBD1. The germline V gene encodes CDR1 MNHEY and CDR2 SVGAGI. CDR3 size: 15 residues. In nucleotides, the CDR3 is TGTGCCAGCAGTTACTCAGGGGGACAGAGCGAAAATCTGTTTTTT. This translates into CASSYSGGQSENLFF.

This clonotype was observed a handful of times. The chain carries TRBV20-1 and TRBJ2-3, with TRBD2 matching 11 bases. The V segment lost 1 base and the J segment 5 bases; nucleotides outside the gene matches: 8. The CDR3 totals 16 residues. Germline V gives CDR1 DFQATT, CDR2 SNEGSKA (reference sequence). CDR3 sequence reads: CSARVRLAGLVDTQYF. Written as DNA, the CDR3 is TGCAGTGCTAGAGTTAGACTAGCGGGACTTGTAGATACGCAGTATTTT.

There are many counts of this clonotype. The chain joins TRBV10-3 to TRBJ2-1, with TRBD2 matching over 15 bases. CDR3 length: 19 residues. Trimming at V came to 0 bases and at J to 4 bases, leaving 7 bases not matched to a gene. The germline CDR1 and CDR2 sequences are ENHRY and SYGVKD. CDR3 DNA: TGTGCCATCAGTGAGTCGGTTGGACTAGCGGGAGGGAGATACAATGAGCAGTTCTTC. It yields the protein CAISESVGLAGGRYNEQFF.

This clonotype was seen at least ten times. V is TRBV2 and J is TRBJ2-5, with D perhaps TRBD1 (5 bases). The V end lost 4 bases, the J end lost 5 bases, and 8 bases lay between the germline ends. This CDR3 region has 12 residues. Germline V gene lookup returns CDR1 SNHLY and CDR2 FYNNEI. CDR3 in amino acids: CASSGAGETQYF. Written as DNA, the CDR3 is TGTGCCAGCAGTGGAGCAGGGGAGACCCAGTACTTC.

The table lists this clonotype with a few counts. This chain links TRBV7-9 with TRBJ2-2; 8 positions match TRBD2. Germline CDR1 and CDR2: SEHNR and FQNEAQ (reference sequence). The CDR3 length is 15 residues. The V and J ends lost 5 bases and 0 bases, in that order; junction bases with no gene match: 2. The CDR3 DNA reads TGTGCCAGCAGCCGGGGGGGAACGAACACCGGGGAGCTGTTTTTT. Translating gives CASSRGGTNTGELFF.

The rearrangement joins TRBV4-2 to TRBJ2-2; possible D gene TRBD2, 5 bases. The germline V gene has CDR1 LGHNA and CDR2 YNFKEQ. Trimming cost V 1 base and J 6 bases, with 12 bases left between them. The CDR3 is 15 residues long. CDR3 sequence: CASSQAKRAPGELFF. In nucleotides, the CDR3 is TGTGCCAGCAGCCAAGCCAAGAGGGCCCCCGGGGAGCTGTTTTTT.

This clonotype has at least ten counts. V and J are TRBV5-1 and TRBJ2-1, with 7 bases aligning to TRBD2. The CDR3 spans 16 residues. Germline CDR1 and CDR2: SGHRS and YFSETQ. The trim removed 1 base at V and 0 bases at J, leaving 4 bases unmatched. The CDR3 reads CASSLTGTTSYNEQFF. The CDR3 DNA sequence: TGCGCCAGCAGCTTGACTGGGACTACCTCCTACAATGAGCAGTTCTTC.

This clonotype was counted many times. The genes are TRBV12-3 or TRBV12-4 and TRBJ1-1; 7 nucleotides line up with TRBD1. After removal of 5 bases from V and 6 bases from J, the junction contained 9 bases not matched to a gene. This CDR3 region has 14 residues. The CDR3 DNA is TGTGCCAGCAGTCTGCACAGGGGAATGGCTGAAGCTTTCTTT. It specifies CASSLHRGMAEAFF.

The chain carries TRBV29-1 and TRBJ2-3, with a weak D call TRBD2 (6 bases). The germline V and J ends were trimmed by 0 bases and 1 base, with 14 bases remaining between them. The CDR3 runs to 16 residues. CDR1 is SQVTM and CDR2 is ANQGSEA in the germline V gene. The CDR3 DNA reads as TGCAGCGTTGAAGATCTGGGGAGGTTCGGCACAGATACGCAGTATTTT. It translates to CSVEDLGRFGTDTQYF.

The J gene is TRBJ2-1, the V gene TRBV27; TRBD2 agrees at 7 bases. The CDR3 has 15 amino acids. Per germline, CDR1 MNHEY and CDR2 SMNVEV (reference sequence). The V segment lost 5 bases and the J segment 1 base; nucleotides outside the gene matches: 5. The CDR3 nucleotides are TGTGCCAGCAGTATTAGCGGGCCGTCCTACAATGAGCAGTTCTTC. It encodes CASSISGPSYNEQFF.

This clonotype appeared a few times. V gene TRBV7-9 combines with J gene TRBJ1-5; 7 nucleotides align to TRBD1. J lost 2 bases, V lost 3 bases, and 10 bases had no gene match. Germline V gene sequence: CDR1 SEHNR, CDR2 FQNEAQ (reference sequence). The CDR3 length is 17 residues. The CDR3 here is CASSFQRQGWGNQPQHF. For the CDR3, the DNA is TGTGCCAGCAGCTTTCAAAGACAGGGCTGGGGCAATCAGCCCCAGCATTTT.

This clonotype appeared a few times. The chain combines TRBV27 with TRBJ1-2; D gene uncertain. The V gene lost 2 bases and the J gene lost 3 bases, with 7 bases spanning the gap. The CDR3 loop spans 13 amino acids. Germline V gives CDR1 MNHEY, CDR2 SMNVEV (reference sequence). In DNA, the CDR3 is TGTGCCAGCAGTTTAATCCCACACTATGGCTACACCTTC. Translating gives CASSLIPHYGYTF.

This chain connects TRBV25-1 to TRBJ1-3, with D uncertain. The CDR3 length is 11 residues. Trimming stripped 7 bases from V and 9 bases from J, with 10 bases between. From germline, CDR1 is MGHDK and CDR2 SYGVNS. The CDR3 region is CASTGLGTIYF. The CDR3 DNA follows: TGTGCCAGCACCGGACTGGGCACCATATATTTT. Supplemented by reference TRBV25-1 and TRBJ1-3, the full variable domain reads EADIYQTPRYLVIGTGKKITLECSQTMGHDKMYWYQQDPGMELHLIHYSYGVNSTEKGDLSSESTVSRIRTEHFPLTLESARPSHTSQYLCASTGLGTIYFGEGSWLTVV.

This clonotype showed up many times. The chain couples TRBV5-1 to TRBJ2-3, with 10 bases fitting TRBD2. Germline trimming cut 2 bases from V and 2 bases from J; bases unmatched to any gene: 2. The CDR3 sequence is 15 residues long. Germline assignment: CDR1 SGHRS and CDR2 YFSETQ. The CDR3 DNA reads TGCGCCAGCAGCTTAGCGGGGGGGGCCACAGATACGCAGTATTTT. Protein: CASSLAGGATDTQYF.

There are many counts of this clonotype. The chain recombines TRBV29-1 with TRBJ1-1, with 8 bases identical to TRBD1. Trimming cost V 8 bases and J 4 bases; bases outside gene matches: 9. The CDR3 has 13 amino acids. Germline CDR1 reads SQVTM; CDR2 reads ANQGSEA. CDR3 residues: CSSRQGLGTEAFF. The CDR3 region has the DNA TGCAGCTCACGACAGGGGCTGGGCACTGAAGCTTTCTTT.

This clonotype came up once. The genes are TRBV7-9 and TRBJ2-3; TRBD2 agrees at 7 bases. Germline lookup yields CDR1 SEHNR and CDR2 FQNEAQ (reference sequence). The V gene end was trimmed by 1 base and the J gene end by 4 bases; junction bases not matched to a gene: 8. The CDR3 totals 16 residues. In nucleotides, the CDR3 is TGTGCCAGCAGCTTAGATGGCGGGAGAAGGTCAGATACGCAGTATTTT. The encoded protein is CASSLDGGRRSDTQYF. The complete variable domain, with remaining parts taken from reference TRBV7-9 and TRBJ2-3, reads DTGVSQNPRHKITKRGQNVTFRCDPISEHNRLYWYRQTLGQGPEFLTYFQNEAQLEKSRLLSDRFSAERPKGSFSTLEIQRTEQGDSAMYLCASSLDGGRRSDTQYFGPGTRLTVL.

This clonotype was counted a few times. The V and J genes are TRBV30 and TRBJ2-5; D remains ambiguous. V was cut by 4 bases and J by 5 bases, with 17 bases left in between. The CDR3 is 14 residues long. From germline, CDR1 is GTSNPN and CDR2 SVGIG (reference sequence). CDR3 coding DNA: TGTGCCTGGAAACCCACGCGGAGATGGGAGACCCAGTACTTC. Translating gives CAWKPTRRWETQYF.

V is TRBV11-2 and J is TRBJ1-1, with 7 bases matching TRBD1. Germline CDR1 is SGHAT and CDR2 is FQNNGV. V was clipped by 5 bases and J by 5 bases; unmatched bases: 8. CDR3 length: 14 residues. CDR3 in DNA: TGTGCCAGCAGCCCTGACAGGGCGTGGACTGAAGCTTTCTTT. It yields the protein CASSPDRAWTEAFF.

V usage is TRBV11-1 and J usage is TRBJ2-2; TRBD2 might be the D (6 bases). The V end lost 5 bases, the J end lost 1 base, and 14 bases lay between the germline ends. Germline CDR1 SGHAT, CDR2 FQDESV (reference sequence). The CDR3 has 16 amino acids. This CDR3 reads CASSRSRGKNTGELFF. The CDR3 nucleotides read TGTGCCAGCAGCCGTTCACGGGGGAAGAACACCGGGGAGCTGTTTTTT.

The chain carries TRBV7-2 and TRBJ2-3; D is uncertain. There are 14 residues in the CDR3. Trimming took 2 bases from V and 6 from J, leaving 12 bases between them. Germline-derived CDR1 and CDR2 are SGHTA and FQGNSA. The CDR3 here is CASSLYEVSDTQYF. CDR3 DNA sequence: TGTGCCAGCAGCTTATATGAGGTTTCGGATACGCAGTATTTT.

At least ten counts were recorded for this clonotype. This chain connects TRBV20-1 to TRBJ2-1, with a tentative D call TRBD2 (5 bases). CDR3 length: 15 residues. Deletions cut 0 bases from V and 2 bases from J, with 11 bases between. CDR1 is DFQATT, CDR2 SNEGSKA, per germline (reference sequence). The CDR3 DNA reads TGCAGTGCTAGAGATGACGCGGGCCCCTACAATGAGCAGTTCTTC. It is translated as CSARDDAGPYNEQFF.

This clonotype was picked up a small number of times. The gene calls are TRBV20-1 and TRBJ1-1; D is undetermined. Per germline, CDR1 DFQATT and CDR2 SNEGSKA (reference sequence). The CDR3 covers 14 residues. V was cut by 0 bases and J by 2 bases, with 10 bases left in between. Here the CDR3 DNA reads TGCAGTGCTAGAGATCTACAGACCAACACTGAAGCTTTCTTT. Amino acids: CSARDLQTNTEAFF.

This clonotype was seen at least ten times. Germline and junction disagree at one end, which may indicate a read error. This sequence joins TRBV5-1 and TRBJ2-5; D tentatively fits TRBD1 or TRBD2 (5 bases each). This CDR3 contains 15 residues. Germline assignment: CDR1 SGHRS and CDR2 YFSETQ. CDR3 protein: CASSLMGVVGEISTF. DNA for the CDR3: TGCGCCAGCAGCTTAATGGGAGTCGTGGGGGAAATAAGTACCTTC.

CDR3 in amino acids: CASSLLEAYEQYV. Here the CDR3 DNA reads TGTGCCAGCAGCTTACTCGAAGCTTACGAGCAGTACGTC. This chain uses TRBV5-6 with TRBJ2-7; D not certain. The length of the CDR3 is 13 residues. Trimming pared 2 bases from V and 4 bases from J, leaving 10 bases between. From germline, CDR1 is SGHDT and CDR2 YYEEEE.

This clonotype was detected only a few times. J is TRBJ2-2 and V is TRBV24-1; possibly TRBD1 for D (7 bases). V lost 9 bases and J lost 0, with 16 bases in between. CDR3 size: 16 residues. Germline CDR1 KGHDR, CDR2 SFDVKD. For the CDR3, the DNA is TGTGCCACCGGGTTGGGCGGGACAGCGAACACCGGGGAGCTGTTTTTT. Amino acid sequence: CATGLGGTANTGELFF.

The chain has TRBV5-5 and TRBJ2-5; D is uncertain. With 3 bases removed from V and 0 bases from J, the gap between germline ends came to 12 bases. Germline-derived CDR1 and CDR2 are SGHKS and YYEKEE (reference sequence). The CDR3 has 15 residues. CDR3 loop: CASSSGRTYQETQYF. CDR3 coding DNA: TGTGCCAGCAGCTCCGGACGGACGTACCAAGAGACCCAGTACTTC.

This clonotype has just a few counts. The chain couples TRBV14 to TRBJ2-5; a weak D match, TRBD2 (6 bases). Germline V lookup: CDR1 SGHDN, CDR2 FVKESK. The CDR3 spans 13 residues. Between the trimmed V and J ends, which lost 6 bases and 2 bases, there was a span of 10 bases. The CDR3 nucleotides read TGTGCCAGCAGGCGGGATGGACAAGAGACCCAGTACTTC. Translating it yields CASRRDGQETQYF. The whole variable domain, remainder taken from reference TRBV14 and TRBJ2-5, is EAGVTQFPSHSVIEKGQTVTLRCDPISGHDNLYWYRRVMGKEIKFLLHFVKESKQDESGMPNNRFLAERTGGTYSTLKVQPAELEDSGVYFCASRRDGQETQYFGPGTRLLVL.

This sequence joins TRBV18 and TRBJ2-5; the match to TRBD1 covers 8 bases. Germline CDR1 reads KGHSH; CDR2 reads LQKENI. The CDR3 spans 15 residues. After removal of 3 bases from V and 2 bases from J, the junction contained 5 bases not matched to a gene. The CDR3 region is CASSPRTGKQETQYF. CDR3 DNA: TGTGCCAGCTCACCCAGGACAGGGAAACAAGAGACCCAGTACTTC.